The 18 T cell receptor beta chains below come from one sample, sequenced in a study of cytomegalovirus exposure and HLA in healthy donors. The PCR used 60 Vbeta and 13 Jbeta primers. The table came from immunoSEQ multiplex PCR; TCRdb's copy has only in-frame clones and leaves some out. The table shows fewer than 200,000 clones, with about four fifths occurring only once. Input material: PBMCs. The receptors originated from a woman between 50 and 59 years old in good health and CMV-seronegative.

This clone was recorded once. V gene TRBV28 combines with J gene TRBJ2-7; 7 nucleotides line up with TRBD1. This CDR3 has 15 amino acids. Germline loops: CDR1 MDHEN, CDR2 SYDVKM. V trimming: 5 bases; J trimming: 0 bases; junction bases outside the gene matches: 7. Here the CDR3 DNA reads TGTGCCAGCAGTGTTACTGGGGACAGCTCCTACGAGCAGTACTTC. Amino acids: CASSVTGDSSYEQYF.

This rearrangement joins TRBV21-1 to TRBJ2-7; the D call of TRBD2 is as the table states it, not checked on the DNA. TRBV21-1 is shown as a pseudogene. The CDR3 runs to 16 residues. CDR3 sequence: CASTSGTRRLCYEQYF. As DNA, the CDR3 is TGTGCCAGCACTTCTGGGACTAGGCGGTTATGCTACGAGCAGTACTTC.

This chain's CDR3 is CASWPQGLEKNTEAFF. The CDR3 region has the DNA TGCGCCAGCTGGCCTCAGGGGTTGGAAAAGAACACTGAAGCTTTCTTT. V gene TRBV5-1 combines with J gene TRBJ1-1; D may be TRBD1 (6 bases). The ends were cut back, 7 bases at V and 1 base at J, with 20 bases in the middle. The CDR3 has 16 residues. Per germline, CDR1 SGHRS and CDR2 YFSETQ.

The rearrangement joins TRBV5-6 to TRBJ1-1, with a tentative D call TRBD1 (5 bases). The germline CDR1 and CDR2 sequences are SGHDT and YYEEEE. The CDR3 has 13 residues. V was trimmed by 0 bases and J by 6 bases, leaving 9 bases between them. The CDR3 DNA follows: TGTGCCAGCAGCTTGGACCGGACATCTGAAGCTTTCTTT. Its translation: CASSLDRTSEAFF. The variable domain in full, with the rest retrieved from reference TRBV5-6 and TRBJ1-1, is DAGVTQSPTHLIKTRGQQVTLRCSPKSGHDTVSWYQQALGQGPQFIFQYYEEEERQRGNFPDRFSGHQFPNYSSELNVNALLLGDSALYLCASSLDRTSEAFFGQGTRLTVV.

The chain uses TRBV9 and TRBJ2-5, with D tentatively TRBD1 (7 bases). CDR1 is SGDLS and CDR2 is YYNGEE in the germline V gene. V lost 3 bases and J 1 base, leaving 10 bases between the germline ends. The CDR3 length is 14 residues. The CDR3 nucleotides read TGTGCCAGCAGCGGGGGGGACAGCCAAGAGACCCAGTACTTC. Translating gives CASSGGDSQETQYF.

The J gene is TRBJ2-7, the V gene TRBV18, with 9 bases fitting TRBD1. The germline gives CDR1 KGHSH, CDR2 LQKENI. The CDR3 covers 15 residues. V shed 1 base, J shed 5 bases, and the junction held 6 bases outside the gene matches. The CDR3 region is CASSPQGQGGDEQYF. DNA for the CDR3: TGTGCCAGCTCACCACAGGGACAGGGTGGGGACGAGCAGTACTTC.

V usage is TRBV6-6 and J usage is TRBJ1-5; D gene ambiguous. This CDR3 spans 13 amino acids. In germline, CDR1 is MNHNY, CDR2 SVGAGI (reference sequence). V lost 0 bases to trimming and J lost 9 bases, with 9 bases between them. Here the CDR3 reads CASSYSAEGPQHF. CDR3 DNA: TGTGCCAGCAGTTACTCGGCGGAGGGGCCCCAGCATTTT.

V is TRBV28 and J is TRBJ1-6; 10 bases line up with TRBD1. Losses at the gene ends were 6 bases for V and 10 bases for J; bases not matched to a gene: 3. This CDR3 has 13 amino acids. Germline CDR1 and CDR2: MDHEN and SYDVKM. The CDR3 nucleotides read TGTGCCAGCAGGGGACAGGGGCCATCACCCCTCCACTTT. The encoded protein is CASRGQGPSPLHF.

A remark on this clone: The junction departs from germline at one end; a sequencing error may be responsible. For the CDR3, the DNA is TGTGCCAGCAGCTTAGACAACTATGGTTACACCTTC. Amino acids: CASSLDNYGYTF. The J gene is TRBJ1-2, the V gene TRBV7-2, with D unclear. CDR1 SGHTA and CDR2 FQGNSA come from the germline V gene. The CDR3 sequence is 12 residues long.

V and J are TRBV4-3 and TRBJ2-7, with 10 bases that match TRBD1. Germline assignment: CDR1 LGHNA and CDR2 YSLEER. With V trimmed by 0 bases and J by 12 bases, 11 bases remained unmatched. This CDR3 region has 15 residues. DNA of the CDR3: TGCGCCAGCAGCCAAGATCCGGGACAGGGGATCAGAAGGTACTTC. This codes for CASSQDPGQGIRRYF.

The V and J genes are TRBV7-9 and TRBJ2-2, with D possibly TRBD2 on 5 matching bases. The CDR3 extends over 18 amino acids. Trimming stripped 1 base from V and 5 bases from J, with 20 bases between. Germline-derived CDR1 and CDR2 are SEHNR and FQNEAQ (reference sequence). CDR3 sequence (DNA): TGTGCCAGCAGCTTAGATGGTAGTGGCAGGAGGTGGACCGGGGAGCTGTTTTTT. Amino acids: CASSLDGSGRRWTGELFF. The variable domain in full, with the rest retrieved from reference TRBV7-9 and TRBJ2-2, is DTGVSQNPRHKITKRGQNVTFRCDPISEHNRLYWYRQTLGQGPEFLTYFQNEAQLEKSRLLSDRFSAERPKGSFSTLEIQRTEQGDSAMYLCASSLDGSGRRWTGELFFGEGSRLTVL.

CDR3 nucleotide sequence: TGCGCCAGCAGCTTGGTTAGCGACTCGGGCACTGAAGCTTTCTTT. Its protein product is CASSLVSDSGTEAFF. J is TRBJ1-1 and V is TRBV5-1; D remains ambiguous. V lost 0 bases, J lost 4 bases, and 13 bases lay in between. Germline V gene data show CDR1 as SGHRS and CDR2 as YFSETQ. This CDR3 is 15 amino acids long.

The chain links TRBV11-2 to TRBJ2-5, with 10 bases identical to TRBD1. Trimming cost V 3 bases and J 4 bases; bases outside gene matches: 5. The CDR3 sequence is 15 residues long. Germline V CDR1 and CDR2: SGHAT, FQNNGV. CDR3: CASSFRDRGRETQYF. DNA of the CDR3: TGTGCCAGCAGCTTCCGGGACAGGGGAAGAGAGACCCAGTACTTC.

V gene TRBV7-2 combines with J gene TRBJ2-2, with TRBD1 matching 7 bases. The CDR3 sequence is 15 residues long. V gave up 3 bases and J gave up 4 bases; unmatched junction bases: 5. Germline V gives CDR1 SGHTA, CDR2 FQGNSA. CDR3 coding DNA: TGTGCCAGCAGCTTTGGGGCAGGGGGCACCGGGGAGCTGTTTTTT. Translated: CASSFGAGGTGELFF.

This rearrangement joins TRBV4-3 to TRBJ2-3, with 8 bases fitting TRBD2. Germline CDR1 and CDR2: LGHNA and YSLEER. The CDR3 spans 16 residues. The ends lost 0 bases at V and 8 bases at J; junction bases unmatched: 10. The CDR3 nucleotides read TGCGCCAGCAGCCAAGATGCTTTCGGGGGGGGTGCTACGCAGTATTTT. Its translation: CASSQDAFGGGATQYF.

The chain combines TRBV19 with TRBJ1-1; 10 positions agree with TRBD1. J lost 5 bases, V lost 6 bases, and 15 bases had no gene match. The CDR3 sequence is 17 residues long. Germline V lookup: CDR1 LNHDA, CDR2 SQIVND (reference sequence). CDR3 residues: CASSTRTGGPPWTEAFF. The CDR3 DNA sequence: TGTGCCAGTAGCACCAGGACAGGGGGACCTCCTTGGACTGAAGCTTTCTTT.

The CDR3 sequence is CAWSGGPGQIYGYTF. The CDR3 region has the DNA TGTGCCTGGAGTGGGGGTCCGGGACAGATCTATGGCTACACCTTC. This chain uses TRBV30 with TRBJ1-2; 7 bases fit TRBD1. The CDR3 has 15 amino acids. Germline lookup yields CDR1 GTSNPN and CDR2 SVGIG (reference sequence). V lost 1 base to trimming and J lost 4 bases; unmatched junction nucleotides: 9.

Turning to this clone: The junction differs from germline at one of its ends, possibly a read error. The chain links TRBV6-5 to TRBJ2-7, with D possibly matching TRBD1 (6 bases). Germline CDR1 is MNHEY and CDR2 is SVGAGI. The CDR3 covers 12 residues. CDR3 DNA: TGTGCCATCAGTACACAGGGCAACGAGCAGTACTTC. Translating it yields CAISTQGNEQYF.